The T cell receptor (beta chain) described here comes from a study of T cell changes during pregnancy in multiple sclerosis. Here immunoSEQ multiplex PCR was the method, and the copy in TCRdb shows in-frame clones only, minus some. Here the sample spans 70,000 to 95,000 clones, 94% being singletons. There are 15 residues in the CDR3. Germline CDR1 MNHEY, CDR2 SMNVEV (reference sequence). Germline trimming cut 5 bases from V and 4 bases from J; bases unmatched to any gene: 7. The TCR comes from a female donor in good health, enrolled as a control in a pregnancy study. The J gene is TRBJ2-3, the V gene TRBV27, with 9 nucleotides matching TRBD2. This sample comprised peripheral blood, obtained after pregnancy. The CDR3 region is CASSQGGGRADTQYF. The CDR3 bases are TGTGCCAGCAGTCAAGGCGGCGGGAGGGCAGATACGCAGTATTTT.